The rows below give T cell receptor beta chains drawn from one sample of a study of cytomegalovirus exposure and HLA in healthy donors. The assay was immunoSEQ multiplex PCR, and TCRdb's table has in-frame clones only and misses some. The sample has some 160,000 clones; about 80% are singletons. The material sequenced was PBMCs. The origin of the receptors is a man aged 45 to 65 in good health and CMV-seropositive. Both conserved end residues are part of each CDR3. D genes are given only for firm matches. Not every row has a clone size; where given, it reads once, few, many or a size class.

j_gene	v_gene	abundance	d_gene	CDR3aa	CDR3nt
TRBJ1-2	TRBV6-1	-	-	CASSEAFGGPYGYTF	TGTGCCAGCAGTGAAGCGTTCGGGGGACCCTATGGCTACACCTTC
TRBJ1-5	TRBV4-1	-	-	CASSQAGQRYNQPQHF	TGCGCCAGCAGCCAAGCTGGGCAGCGGTACAATCAGCCCCAGCATTTT
TRBJ1-2	TRBV6-1	-	-	CASMAGPSYGYTF	TGTGCCAGCATGGCGGGGCCCAGCTATGGCTACACCTTC
TRBJ2-1	TRBV9	-	-	CASSVDLGSSYNEQFF	TGTGCCAGCAGCGTAGACCTGGGGAGCTCCTACAATGAGCAGTTCTTC
TRBJ2-1	TRBV5-1	-	TRBD2	CASRGGPQGNEQFF	TGCGCCAGCAGGGGAGGGCCGCAGGGCAATGAGCAGTTCTTC
TRBJ2-7	TRBV28	-	TRBD2	CASSSTETSIFHEQYF	TGTGCCAGCAGTTCCACCGAGACTAGCATCTTCCACGAGCAGTACTTC
TRBJ2-7	TRBV6-5	-	TRBD2	CASSSGTTSSYEQYF	TGTGCCAGCAGTTCCGGGACTACTAGCTCCTACGAGCAGTACTTC
TRBJ1-3	TRBV4-1	few	-	CASSQSTGLSGNTIYF	TGCGCCAGCAGCCAGTCGACAGGTCTCTCTGGAAACACCATATATTTT
TRBJ1-3	TRBV18	-	TRBD1	CASSAVTGTGNTIYF	TGTGCCAGCTCAGCTGTGACAGGGACGGGAAACACCATATATTTT
TRBJ2-3	TRBV9	-	TRBD1	CASSVAGTGALYTQYF	TGTGCCAGCAGCGTAGCCGGGACAGGGGCTTTATATACGCAGTATTTT
TRBJ2-1	TRBV4-1	-	TRBD1	CASSKGQGEGYNEQFF	TGCGCCAGCAGCAAGGGACAGGGCGAGGGATACAATGAGCAGTTCTTC
TRBJ2-7	TRBV9	-	TRBD2	CASSTGLAAYEQYF	TGTGCCAGCAGCACAGGACTAGCGGCATACGAGCAGTACTTC
TRBJ1-1	TRBV4-3	-	TRBD1	CASSQRLQGAAEAFF	TGCGCCAGCAGCCAGAGATTACAGGGGGCCGCTGAAGCTTTCTTT
TRBJ2-7	TRBV14	-	-	CASSQAQSGAGYEQYF	TGTGCCAGCAGCCAAGCCCAATCAGGGGCAGGATACGAGCAGTACTTC
TRBJ1-2	TRBV19	-	TRBD1	CASSHPPGGAGNGYTF	TGTGCCAGTAGTCACCCCCCAGGGGGCGCTGGGAATGGCTACACCTTC
TRBJ2-2	TRBV18	-	-	CASSRTDGPNTGELFF	TGTGCCAGCTCACGGACTGACGGGCCAAACACCGGGGAGCTGTTTTTT
TRBJ2-3	TRBV6-1	once	-	CASSPDNTDTQYF	TGTGCCAGCAGTCCGGACAACACAGATACGCAGTATTTT
TRBJ2-3	TRBV16	-	-	CASSQTAGDPRDTQYF	TGTGCCAGCAGCCAAACAGCAGGGGACCCGAGGGATACGCAGTATTTT
TRBJ1-2	TRBV5-1	-	TRBD1	CASSATTWTGAGYTF	TGCGCCAGCAGCGCTACTACTTGGACAGGGGCTGGCTACACCTTC
TRBJ2-2	TRBV7-8	-	TRBD2	CASSPYRILAGDPNTGELFF	TGTGCCAGCAGCCCCTACCGAATACTAGCGGGGGACCCGAACACCGGGGAGCTGTTTTTT
TRBJ2-1	TRBV28	-	-	CASSFSGGSGEQFF	TGTGCCAGCAGTTTTTCCGGGGGTTCGGGTGAGCAGTTCTTC
TRBJ2-5	TRBV23-1	-	-	CASSRKVPGGPCETQYF	TGCGCCAGCAGTCGGAAAGTTCCCGGGGGTCCCTGTGAGACCCAGTACTTC
TRBJ2-1	TRBV10-3	-	TRBD2	CAIREPGLALNEQFF	TGTGCCATCAGGGAACCGGGACTAGCACTCAATGAGCAGTTCTTC
TRBJ2-7	TRBV29-1	-	TRBD1	CSARDRGRGKQYF	TGCAGCGCGAGGGACAGGGGCCGCGGTAAGCAGTACTTC
TRBJ1-5	TRBV4-3	-	TRBD1	CASSQEPQGARQPQHF	TGCGCCAGCAGCCAAGAACCCCAGGGGGCTCGTCAGCCCCAGCATTTT
TRBJ2-7	TRBV9	-	TRBD1	CASSPRDRNEQYF	TGTGCCAGCAGCCCGAGGGACAGGAACGAGCAGTACTTC
TRBJ1-5	TRBV28	few	-	CASNVQNQPQHF	TGTGCCAGCAATGTTCAAAATCAGCCCCAGCATTTT
TRBJ1-3	TRBV11-2	-	-	CASSSTAGAPGNTIYF	TGTGCCAGCAGCTCCACCGCAGGGGCTCCTGGAAACACCATATATTTT
TRBJ1-5	TRBV6-5	-	-	CASSSTQVQPQHF	TGTGCCAGCAGTTCGACACAGGTACAGCCCCAGCATTTT
TRBJ1-2	TRBV7-9	-	TRBD1	CASSPSGQGPYGYTF	TGTGCCAGCAGCCCATCAGGACAGGGACCTTATGGCTACACCTTC
TRBJ1-2	TRBV10-3	-	-	CAISESIALRLGYTF	TGTGCCATCAGTGAGTCGATTGCCCTCAGGTTGGGCTACACCTTC
TRBJ2-3	TRBV4-3	-	TRBD2	CASSQASSGGGADTQYF	TGCGCCAGCAGCCAAGCGTCTAGCGGGGGAGGTGCAGATACGCAGTATTTT
TRBJ2-5	TRBV7-7	-	-	CASSKDRQETQYF	TGTGCTAGCAGCAAGGACAGACAAGAGACCCAGTACTTC
TRBJ1-1	TRBV7-8	-	-	CASSWTVNTEAFF	TGTGCCAGCAGCTGGACAGTGAACACTGAAGCTTTCTTT
TRBJ2-7	TRBV2	-	TRBD2	CASSEGGRVYEQYF	TGTGCCAGCAGTGAAGGAGGGAGGGTTTATGAGCAGTACTTC
TRBJ1-5	TRBV27	-	-	CASSLLTEPNQPQHF	TGTGCCAGCAGTTTATTAACAGAGCCCAATCAGCCCCAGCATTTT
TRBJ1-5	TRBV6-5	-	-	CASRRTRNSNQPQHF	TGTGCCAGCAGGAGGACAAGGAACAGCAATCAGCCCCAGCATTTT
TRBJ1-4	TRBV11-2	-	-	CASSLDWRTAEKLFF	TGTGCCAGCAGCTTAGATTGGAGGACGGCTGAAAAACTGTTTTTT
TRBJ1-1	TRBV4-1	-	-	CASSQVGQGRNTEAFF	TGCGCCAGCAGCCAAGTTGGGCAGGGCCGTAACACTGAAGCTTTCTTT
TRBJ2-6	TRBV19	-	-	CASSMNRGLASGANVLTF	TGTGCCAGTAGTATGAACAGAGGGTTGGCCTCTGGGGCCAACGTCCTGACTTTC